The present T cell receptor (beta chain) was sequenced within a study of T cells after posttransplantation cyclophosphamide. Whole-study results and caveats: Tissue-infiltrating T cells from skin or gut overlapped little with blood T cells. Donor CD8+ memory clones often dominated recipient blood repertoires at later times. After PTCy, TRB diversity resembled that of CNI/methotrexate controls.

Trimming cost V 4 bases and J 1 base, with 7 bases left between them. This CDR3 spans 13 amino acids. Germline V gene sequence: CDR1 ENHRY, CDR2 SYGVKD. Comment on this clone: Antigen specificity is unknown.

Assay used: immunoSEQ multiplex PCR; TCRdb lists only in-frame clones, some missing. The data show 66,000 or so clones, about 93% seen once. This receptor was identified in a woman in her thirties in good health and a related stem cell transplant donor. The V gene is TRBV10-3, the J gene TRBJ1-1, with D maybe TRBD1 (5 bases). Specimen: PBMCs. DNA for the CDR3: TGTGCCATCAGTGCAGGGCCGAACACTGAAGCTTTCTTT. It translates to CAISAGPNTEAFF.